A selection of T cell receptor beta chains follows, all from one sample in a study of shared clonotypes between healthy human individuals. Repertoires were generated with immunoSEQ multiplex PCR, while TCRdb's copy carries only in-frame clones and drops some. The sample consists of approximately 2.5 million clones, 80% to 95% of them appearing once. The sequenced material came from naive CD4+ T cells from PBMCs. The receptors originated from a man younger than 30 in good health. Some clones in this sample may be carry-over from other donors' samples. CDR3s include the opening cysteine and the closing phenylalanine or tryptophan. The D gene is left open where the match is weak. Rows may omit the clone size; those that give it use once, few, many or a size class.

V	J	D	size	CDR3	DNA
TRBV2	TRBJ2-7	-	once	CASSGTTYTYEQYF	TGTGCCAGCAGTGGGACTACCTATACCTACGAGCAGTACTTC
TRBV28	TRBJ1-2	-	-	CASGSGGGAVGYTF	TGTGCCAGCGGCTCGGGCGGGGGGGCCGTAGGCTACACCTTC
TRBV10-3	TRBJ1-1	-	few	CAISESWGTEAFF	TGTGCCATCAGTGAGTCGTGGGGCACTGAAGCTTTCTTT
TRBV5-1	TRBJ2-3	TRBD1	-	CASSPTGTVDTQYF	TGCGCCAGCAGCCCAACCGGGACAGTAGATACGCAGTATTTT
TRBV28	TRBJ2-7	-	-	CAVNRDHNYEQYF	TGTGCCGTAAACCGGGACCACAACTACGAGCAGTACTTC
TRBV7-9	TRBJ2-1	TRBD1	-	CASSRDRVRINEQFF	TGTGCCAGCAGCCGGGACAGGGTTAGAATTAATGAGCAGTTCTTC
TRBV15	TRBJ1-2	-	-	CATSRDPASYTF	TGTGCCACCAGCAGAGATCCGGCGAGCTACACCTTC
TRBV2	TRBJ2-7	TRBD1	-	CASSRDRGEQYF	TGTGCCAGCAGCCGGGACAGAGGTGAGCAGTACTTC
TRBV28	TRBJ1-5	TRBD1	-	CASRRGQGAGSNQPQHF	TGTGCCAGCAGGCGCGGACAGGGGGCTGGGAGCAATCAGCCCCAGCATTTT
TRBV6-5	TRBJ1-2	-	-	CASRGTTNYGYTF	TGTGCCAGCAGAGGGACAACTAACTATGGCTACACCTTC
TRBV30	TRBJ2-3	-	-	CAWSTGVSTDTQYF	TGTGCCTGGAGTACCGGGGTTAGCACAGATACGCAGTATTTT
TRBV21-1	TRBJ2-7	-	-	CASSKVSRVMEQYF	TGTGCCAGCAGCAAAGTATCACGGGTAATGGAGCAGTACTTC
TRBV7-6	TRBJ2-5	TRBD2	-	CASSLGLAGGQETQYF	TGTGCCAGCAGCTTAGGACTAGCGGGAGGACAAGAGACCCAGTACTTC
TRBV29-1	TRBJ1-1	-	few	CSVARGDTEAFF	TGCAGCGTTGCACGAGGTGACACTGAAGCTTTCTTT
TRBV6-6	TRBJ1-2	TRBD1	-	CASSATGDGYTF	TGTGCCAGCAGTGCGACAGGGGATGGCTACACCTTC
TRBV27	TRBJ2-3	TRBD2	-	CASSLVAGGPLYTQYF	TGTGCCAGCAGTCTGGTAGCGGGAGGGCCTCTCTATACGCAGTATTTT
TRBV5-1	TRBJ1-2	TRBD1	-	CASSRDSPNYGYTF	TGCGCCAGCAGCCGGGACAGCCCAAACTATGGCTACACCTTC
TRBV5-8	TRBJ1-5	-	-	CASSPGILFGQPQHF	TGTGCCAGCAGCCCCGGGATTTTGTTTGGTCAGCCCCAGCATTTT
TRBV2	TRBJ2-3	-	-	CASGERARTDTQYF	TGTGCCAGCGGGGAGAGGGCGCGGACAGATACGCAGTATTTT
TRBV5-1	TRBJ2-3	-	-	CASSLDPDGSVDTQYF	TGCGCCAGCAGCTTGGACCCCGACGGGAGCGTAGATACGCAGTATTTT
TRBV7-2	TRBJ1-4	-	once	CASSYRGTGEKLFF	TGTGCCAGCAGCTACCGGGGTACGGGTGAAAAACTGTTTTTT
TRBV7-9	TRBJ1-6	TRBD1	-	CASSLDRGNSPLHF	TGTGCCAGCAGCTTAGACAGGGGGAATTCACCCCTCCACTTT
TRBV11-3	TRBJ1-1	-	-	CASSLGMNTEAFF	TGTGCCAGCAGCCTTGGAATGAACACTGAAGCTTTCTTT
TRBV5-6	TRBJ1-2	-	-	CASSAGRGYGYTF	TGTGCCAGCAGCGCCGGGAGGGGCTATGGCTACACCTTC
TRBV5-1	TRBJ2-7	TRBD1	-	CASSTSDRASYEQYF	TGCGCCAGCAGCACGAGCGACAGGGCTTCCTACGAGCAGTACTTC
TRBV7-2	TRBJ2-1	TRBD2	-	CASSLVWGRANEQFF	TGTGCCAGCAGCTTAGTGTGGGGGAGGGCCAATGAGCAGTTCTTC
TRBV28	TRBJ2-1	-	-	CASSLSARQIQFF	TGTGCCAGCAGTTTATCCGCCCGACAGATCCAGTTCTTC
TRBV25-1	TRBJ2-5	-	-	CASTYLAVYQETQYF	TGTGCCAGCACCTATTTAGCGGTCTACCAAGAGACCCAGTACTTC
TRBV4-3	TRBJ2-3	-	-	CASSQVWVFGTDTQYF	TGCGCCAGCAGCCAAGTCTGGGTGTTCGGCACAGATACGCAGTATTTT
TRBV6-6	TRBJ1-1	-	-	CASSYPSRVNTEAFF	TGTGCCAGCAGTTACCCGTCCAGGGTGAACACTGAAGCTTTCTTT
TRBV30	TRBJ2-2	-	once	CAWSGQANTGELFF	TGTGCCTGGAGTGGGCAAGCGAACACCGGGGAGCTGTTTTTT
TRBV2	TRBJ2-1	-	-	CASNQIPTSYNEQFF	TGTGCCAGCAACCAGATCCCAACGTCCTACAATGAGCAGTTCTTC
TRBV28	TRBJ1-2	-	-	CASSSPPLGGQWGYTF	TGTGCCAGCAGTTCACCCCCTTTGGGAGGGCAGTGGGGCTACACCTTC
TRBV6-1	TRBJ2-1	TRBD2	-	CASIVGLAGLNEQFF	TGTGCCAGCATCGTGGGACTAGCGGGATTAAATGAGCAGTTCTTC
TRBV5-1	TRBJ2-5	-	-	CASSLAPRPQETQYF	TGCGCCAGCAGCTTGGCACCTAGGCCCCAAGAGACCCAGTACTTC
TRBV6-5	TRBJ1-1	-	-	CASSPPGSPEAFF	TGTGCCAGCAGCCCCCCAGGGTCTCCTGAAGCTTTCTTT
TRBV27	TRBJ2-7	-	-	CASSLGRTLTYEQYF	TGTGCCAGCAGTTTAGGTCGGACACTTACCTACGAGCAGTACTTC
TRBV4-1	TRBJ2-3	-	-	CASSPGRAFTDTQYF	TGCGCCAGCAGCCCCGGAAGAGCCTTCACAGATACGCAGTATTTT
TRBV6-1	TRBJ2-1	-	-	CASNPRRSSYNEQFF	TGTGCCAGCAACCCCAGAAGAAGCTCCTACAATGAGCAGTTCTTC
TRBV19	TRBJ2-7	TRBD2	-	CASSIALAGGYYEQYF	TGTGCCAGTAGTATAGCACTAGCGGGAGGATACTACGAGCAGTACTTC
TRBV11-3	TRBJ2-7	-	-	CASSLLRTYEQYF	TGTGCCAGCAGCTTGCTAAGGACCTACGAGCAGTACTTC
TRBV7-3	TRBJ2-3	-	-	CASSLIPGGTDTQYF	TGTGCCAGCAGCTTAATACCCGGGGGCACAGATACGCAGTATTTT
TRBV7-2	TRBJ1-5	-	-	CASSSLSPYLNQPQHF	TGTGCCAGCAGCTCGTTGTCCCCATACCTCAATCAGCCCCAGCATTTT
TRBV28	TRBJ2-2	-	-	CASRQRLSTGELFF	TGTGCCAGCAGACAAAGGCTGAGCACCGGGGAGCTGTTTTTT
TRBV28	TRBJ2-1	-	-	CASSRMSSSYNEQFF	TGTGCCAGCAGCCGAATGAGTAGCTCCTACAATGAGCAGTTCTTC
TRBV4-2	TRBJ2-1	-	-	CASSPLGSSLVNEQFF	TGTGCCAGCAGCCCCCTGGGGAGCTCGTTGGTCAATGAGCAGTTCTTC
TRBV28	TRBJ1-5	-	-	CASSLRRGNQPQHF	TGTGCCAGCAGTTTGAGAAGGGGAAATCAGCCCCAGCATTTT
TRBV6-5	TRBJ2-5	TRBD2	-	CASSLPGGETQYF	TGTGCCAGCAGTTTACCGGGGGGGGAGACCCAGTACTTC